These T cell receptor beta chains were read from a single sample in a study of STAT5B mutations in CD4+ large granular lymphocyte leukemia. Clones were read by immunoSEQ multiplex PCR, and TCRdb kept only the in-frame ones, dropping some. The repertoire consists of about 37,000 clones, with 68% occurring once and the leading ten covering about 1.8%. The sample consisted of CD4+ T cells from blood buffy coats. The source of these receptors is a human donor in good health. CDR3s include the opening cysteine and the closing phenylalanine or tryptophan. A D gene is named only where the DNA matches it firmly. The size field is filled for only some rows; it gives once, few, many or a size class.

abundance	d_gene	v_gene	j_gene	CDR3aa	CDR3nt
.	TRBD2	TRBV27	TRBJ2-7	CASSSSVAGGTYEQYF	TGTGCCAGCAGTTCCTCCGTGGCGGGGGGGACTTACGAGCAGTACTTC
once	.	TRBV10-3	TRBJ2-5	CAIRMTKQTQYF	TGTGCCATCAGGATGACCAAACAGACCCAGTACTTC
.	.	TRBV6-5	TRBJ1-3	CASSPGTGGNTIYF	TGTGCCAGCAGTCCGGGGACCGGAGGAAACACCATATATTTT
few	TRBD1	TRBV5-4	TRBJ1-1	CASSSGTETNTEAFF	TGTGCCAGCAGTTCCGGGACAGAGACGAACACTGAAGCTTTCTTT
few	TRBD1	TRBV27	TRBJ1-4	CASSPRGGSNEKLFF	TGTGCCAGCAGTCCCAGGGGGGGCTCCAATGAAAAACTGTTTTTT
.	.	TRBV27	TRBJ1-1	CASSLSRGSHNTEAFF	TGTGCCAGCAGTTTATCGAGGGGGTCTCATAACACTGAAGCTTTCTTT
few	.	TRBV29-1	TRBJ1-1	CSVVPSENTEAFF	TGCAGCGTTGTACCGTCGGAGAACACTGAAGCTTTCTTT
.	.	TRBV5-1	TRBJ1-1	CASSRREGTEAFF	TGCGCCAGCAGCCGCCGGGAGGGCACTGAAGCTTTCTTT
few	.	TRBV7-3	TRBJ2-7	CASSLSDSHEQYF	TGTGCCAGCAGCTTAAGCGACAGCCACGAGCAGTACTTC
.	TRBD1	TRBV2	TRBJ1-1	CASRATGAAGEAFF	TGTGCCAGCAGAGCAACAGGGGCCGCGGGTGAAGCTTTCTTT
.	.	TRBV6-1	TRBJ2-5	CASRAWEETQYF	TGTGCCAGCAGGGCGTGGGAAGAGACCCAGTACTTC
.	TRBD2	TRBV7-3	TRBJ2-3	CASSFGAGGTDTQYF	TGTGCCAGCAGCTTCGGAGCGGGGGGCACAGATACGCAGTATTTT
few	.	TRBV2	TRBJ2-7	CASSEVEPHEQYF	TGTGCCAGCAGTGAAGTGGAACCCCACGAGCAGTACTTC
few	.	TRBV6-6	TRBJ1-1	CASIRHANTEAFF	TGTGCCAGCATCAGACATGCGAACACTGAAGCTTTCTTT
.	.	TRBV5-1	TRBJ2-3	CASSYQGFTDTQYF	TGCGCCAGCAGCTATCAGGGGTTCACAGATACGCAGTATTTT
.	.	TRBV27	TRBJ1-3	CASSLLRGAGNTIYF	TGTGCCAGCAGTTTACTACGGGGGGCTGGAAACACCATATATTTT
.	.	TRBV6-5	TRBJ1-2	CATVLGGAYGYTF	TGTGCCACCGTACTTGGGGGGGCCTATGGCTACACCTTC
.	.	TRBV7-2	TRBJ2-3	CASSLGGADTQYF	TGTGCCAGCAGCTTAGGGGGGGCAGACACGCAGTATTTT
.	.	TRBV29-1	TRBJ1-1	CSVEEQQNTEAFF	TGCAGCGTTGAAGAACAACAGAACACTGAAGCTTTCTTT
once	TRBD1	TRBV7-9	TRBJ2-6	CASSNDRVGANVLTF	TGTGCCAGCAGCAACGACAGGGTTGGGGCCAACGTCCTGACTTTC
.	TRBD2	TRBV19	TRBJ2-3	CASSPPGLAGGPADTQYF	TGTGCCAGTAGTCCGCCGGGACTAGCGGGGGGGCCGGCAGATACGCAGTATTTT
.	TRBD1	TRBV12-5	TRBJ1-6	CASGSRQGGYSPLHF	TGTGCTAGTGGTTCCCGACAGGGGGGATATTCACCCCTCCACTTT
.	.	TRBV14	TRBJ1-2	CASSQETRPGLEYGYTF	TGTGCCAGCAGCCAAGAAACAAGGCCAGGGTTAGAATATGGCTACACCTTC
.	.	TRBV7-9	TRBJ2-2	CASSLAQTNTGELFF	TGTGCCAGCAGCTTAGCCCAGACGAACACCGGGGAGCTGTTTTTT
.	TRBD1	TRBV5-6	TRBJ1-3	CASSPRTGSSGNTIYF	TGTGCCAGCAGCCCCAGGACAGGCAGCTCTGGAAACACCATATATTTT
.	.	TRBV5-1	TRBJ2-5	CASKRADQETQYF	TGCGCCAGCAAGCGGGCCGACCAAGAGACCCAGTACTTC
.	.	TRBV6-5	TRBJ1-6	CASRRQNSPLHF	TGTGCCAGCAGGCGACAGAATTCACCCCTCCACTTT
.	.	TRBV27	TRBJ1-1	CASSLRQWGTEAFF	TGTGCCAGCAGTTTACGACAATGGGGCACTGAAGCTTTCTTT
few	TRBD2	TRBV6-1	TRBJ2-7	CATRREGGGYEQYF	TGTGCCACTCGTCGGGAGGGAGGGGGCTACGAGCAGTACTTC
few	.	TRBV7-9	TRBJ1-6	CASSFDTRVNSPLHF	TGTGCCAGCAGCTTCGACACCAGGGTAAATTCACCCCTCCACTTT
.	.	TRBV6-4	TRBJ2-7	CASSATGNSYEQYF	TGTGCCAGCAGCGCAACCGGGAACTCCTACGAGCAGTACTTC
.	TRBD1	TRBV11-2	TRBJ1-1	CASSDSGTANTEAFF	TGTGCCAGCAGCGATTCCGGGACAGCAAACACTGAAGCTTTCTTT
few	TRBD1	TRBV10-3	TRBJ2-5	CAISELGQRQETQYF	TGTGCCATCAGTGAGTTGGGACAGAGACAAGAGACCCAGTACTTC
once	TRBD1	TRBV11-3	TRBJ2-1	CASSFGQVSYNEQFF	TGTGCCAGCAGCTTCGGACAGGTCTCCTACAATGAGCAGTTCTTC
.	.	TRBV6-4	TRBJ1-5	CASSDPSGGGNQPQHF	TGTGCCAGCAGTGACCCCAGTGGAGGGGGCAATCAGCCCCAGCATTTT
.	.	TRBV6-9	TRBJ1-2	CASEWYNYGYTF	TGTGCCAGCGAGTGGTATAACTATGGCTACACCTTC
.	.	TRBV10-3	TRBJ2-2	CAISESIGNTGELFF	TGTGCCATCAGTGAGTCGATAGGGAACACCGGGGAGCTGTTTTTT
.	TRBD2	TRBV9	TRBJ2-3	CASSASSGGTDTQYF	TGTGCCAGCAGCGCCTCTAGCGGGGGGACAGATACGCAGTATTTT